The TCR beta chain described here comes from a study of blood T cell repertoires in COVID-19. The wider study: Italy, Spain and the United States were the sources of the convalescent and acute COVID-19 samples. T cells, B-cell-depleted T cells, or PBMCs supplied cDNA or gDNA.

The germline V gene has CDR1 MNHNS and CDR2 SASEGT. V gave up 2 bases and J gave up 4 bases, with 14 bases separating them. The CDR3 is 15 amino acids. TCRdb's copy holds only in-frame clones and misses some; the assay was immunoSEQ multiplex PCR. This sample has some 250,000 clones, with roughly nine tenths found just once. The sequenced material came from peripheral blood. The chain is built from TRBV6-1 and TRBJ1-2; D might be TRBD1 (5 bases). The sequence was obtained from a man aged 55 to 69 with acute or convalescent COVID-19. The CDR3 DNA sequence: TGTGCCAGCAGTGAATCCCGGGGGGATTCCTATGGCTACACCTTC. Translation gives CASSESRGDSYGYTF.